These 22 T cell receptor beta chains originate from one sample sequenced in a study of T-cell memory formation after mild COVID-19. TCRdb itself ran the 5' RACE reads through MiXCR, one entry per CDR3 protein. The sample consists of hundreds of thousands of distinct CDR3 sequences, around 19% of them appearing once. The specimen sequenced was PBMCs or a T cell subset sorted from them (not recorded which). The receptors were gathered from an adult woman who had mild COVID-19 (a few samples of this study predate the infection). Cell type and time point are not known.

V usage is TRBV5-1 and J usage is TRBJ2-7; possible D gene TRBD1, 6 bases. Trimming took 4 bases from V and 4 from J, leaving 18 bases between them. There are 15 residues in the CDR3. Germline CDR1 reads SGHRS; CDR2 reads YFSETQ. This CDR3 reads CASSVRGGRLYEQYF. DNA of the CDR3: TGCGCCAGCAGCGTCAGGGGTGGGCGCCTTTACGAGCAGTACTTC. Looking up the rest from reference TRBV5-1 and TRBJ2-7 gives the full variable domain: KAGVTQTPRYLIKTRGQQVTLSCSPISGHRSVSWYQQTPGQGLQFLFEYFSETQRNKGNFPGRFSGRQFSNSRSEMNVSTLELGDSALYLCASSVRGGRLYEQYFGPGTRLTVT.

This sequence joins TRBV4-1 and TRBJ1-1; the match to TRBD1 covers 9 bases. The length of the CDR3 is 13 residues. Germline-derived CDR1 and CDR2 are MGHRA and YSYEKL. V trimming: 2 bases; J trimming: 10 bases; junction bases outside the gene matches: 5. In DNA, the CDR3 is TGCGCCAGCAGCCAAATACAGGGGGCTGGAGCTTTCTTT. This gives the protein CASSQIQGAGAFF.

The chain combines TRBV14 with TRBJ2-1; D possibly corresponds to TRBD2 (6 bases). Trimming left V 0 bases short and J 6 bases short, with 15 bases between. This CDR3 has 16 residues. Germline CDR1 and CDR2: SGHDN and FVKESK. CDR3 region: CASSQEFWGGFNEQFF. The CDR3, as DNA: TGTGCCAGCAGCCAAGAGTTCTGGGGAGGTTTCAATGAGCAGTTCTTC.

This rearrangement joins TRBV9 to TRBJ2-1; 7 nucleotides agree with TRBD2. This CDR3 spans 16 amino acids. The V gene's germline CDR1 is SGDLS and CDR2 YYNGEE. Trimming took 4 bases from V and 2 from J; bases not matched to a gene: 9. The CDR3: CASSKPVRGAYNEQFF. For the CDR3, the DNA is TGTGCCAGCAGCAAACCGGTCCGGGGGGCCTACAATGAGCAGTTCTTC.

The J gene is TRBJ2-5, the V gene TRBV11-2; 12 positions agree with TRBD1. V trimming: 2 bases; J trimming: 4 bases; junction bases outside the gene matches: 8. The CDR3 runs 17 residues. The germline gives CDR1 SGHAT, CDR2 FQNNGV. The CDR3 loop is CASSLPGQGALGETQYF. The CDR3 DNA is TGTGCCAGCAGCTTACCGGGACAGGGGGCTTTAGGAGAGACCCAGTACTTC.

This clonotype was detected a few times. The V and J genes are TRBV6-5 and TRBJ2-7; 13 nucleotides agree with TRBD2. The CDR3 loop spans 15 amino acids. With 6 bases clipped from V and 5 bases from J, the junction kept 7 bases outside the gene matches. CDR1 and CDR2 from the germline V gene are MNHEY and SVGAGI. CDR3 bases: TGTGCCAGCAGCGCCGGGACTAGCGGGATCAACGAGCAGTACTTC. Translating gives CASSAGTSGINEQYF.

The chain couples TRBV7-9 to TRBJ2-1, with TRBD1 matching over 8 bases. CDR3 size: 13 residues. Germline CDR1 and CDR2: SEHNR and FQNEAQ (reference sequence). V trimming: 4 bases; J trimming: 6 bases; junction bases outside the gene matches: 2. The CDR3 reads CASSSGGFNEQFF. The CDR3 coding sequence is TGTGCCAGCAGCTCAGGGGGCTTCAATGAGCAGTTCTTC.

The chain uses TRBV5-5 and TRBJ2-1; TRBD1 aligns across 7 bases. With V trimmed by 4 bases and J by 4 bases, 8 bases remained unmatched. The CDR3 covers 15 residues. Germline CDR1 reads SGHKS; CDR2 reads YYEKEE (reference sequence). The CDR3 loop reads CASSPGAGGYNEQFF. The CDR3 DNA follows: TGTGCCAGCAGCCCCGGGGCAGGGGGTTACAATGAGCAGTTCTTC.

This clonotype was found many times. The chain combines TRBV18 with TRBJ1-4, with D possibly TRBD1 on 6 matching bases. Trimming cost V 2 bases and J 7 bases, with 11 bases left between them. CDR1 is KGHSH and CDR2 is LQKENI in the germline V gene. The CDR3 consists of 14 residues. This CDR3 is CASSPYRESEKLFF. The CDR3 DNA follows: TGTGCCAGCTCACCATACAGGGAAAGTGAAAAACTGTTTTTT.

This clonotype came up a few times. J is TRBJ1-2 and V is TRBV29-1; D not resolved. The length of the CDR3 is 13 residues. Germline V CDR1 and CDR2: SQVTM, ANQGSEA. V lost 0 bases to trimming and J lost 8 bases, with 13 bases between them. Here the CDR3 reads CSVEEEDSSGYTF. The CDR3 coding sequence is TGCAGCGTTGAAGAGGAAGATAGCTCCGGCTACACCTTC. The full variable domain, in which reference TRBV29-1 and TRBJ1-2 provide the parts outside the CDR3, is SAVISQKPSRDICQRGTSLTIQCQVDSQVTMMFWYRQQPGQSLTLIATANQGSEATYESGFVIDKFPISRPNLTFSTLTVSNMSPEDSSIYLCSVEEEDSSGYTFGSGTRLTVV.

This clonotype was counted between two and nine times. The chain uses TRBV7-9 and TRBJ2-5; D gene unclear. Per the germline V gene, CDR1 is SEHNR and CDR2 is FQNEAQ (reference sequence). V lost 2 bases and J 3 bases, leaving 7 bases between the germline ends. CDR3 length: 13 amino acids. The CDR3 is CASSLSEEETQYF. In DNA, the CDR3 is TGTGCCAGCAGCTTATCTGAGGAAGAGACCCAGTACTTC.

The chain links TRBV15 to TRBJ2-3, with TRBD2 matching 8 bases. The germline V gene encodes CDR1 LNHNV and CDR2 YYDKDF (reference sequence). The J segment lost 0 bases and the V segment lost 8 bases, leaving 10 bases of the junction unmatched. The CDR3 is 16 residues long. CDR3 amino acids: CATGKLAETSTDTQYF. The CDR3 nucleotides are TGTGCCACCGGCAAACTAGCGGAGACTAGCACAGATACGCAGTATTTT.

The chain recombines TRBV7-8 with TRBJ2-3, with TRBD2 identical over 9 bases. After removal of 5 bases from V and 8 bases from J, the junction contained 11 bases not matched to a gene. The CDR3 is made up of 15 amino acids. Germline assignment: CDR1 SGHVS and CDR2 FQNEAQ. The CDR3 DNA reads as TGTGCCAGCAGCGTTAGCGGGGGTAACCCAGCTACGCAGTATTTT. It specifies CASSVSGGNPATQYF.

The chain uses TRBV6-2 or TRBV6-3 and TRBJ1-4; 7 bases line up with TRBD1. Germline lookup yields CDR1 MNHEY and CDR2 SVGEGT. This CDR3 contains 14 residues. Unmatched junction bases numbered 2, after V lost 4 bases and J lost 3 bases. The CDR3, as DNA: TGTGCCAGCAGTTGGACAGGACCTAATGAAAAACTGTTTTTT. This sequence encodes CASSWTGPNEKLFF.

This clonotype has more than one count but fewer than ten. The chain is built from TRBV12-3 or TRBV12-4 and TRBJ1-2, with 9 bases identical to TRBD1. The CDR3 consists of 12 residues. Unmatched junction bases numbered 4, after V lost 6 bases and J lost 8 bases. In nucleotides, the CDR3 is TGTGCCAGCAGGGGGACAGGGCGCGGCTACACCTTC. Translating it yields CASRGTGRGYTF.

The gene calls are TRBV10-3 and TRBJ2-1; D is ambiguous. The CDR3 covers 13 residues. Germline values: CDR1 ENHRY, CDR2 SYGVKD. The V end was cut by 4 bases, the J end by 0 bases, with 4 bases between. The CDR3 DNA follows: TGTGCCATCAGTGTGAACTCCTACAATGAGCAGTTCTTC. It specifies CAISVNSYNEQFF.

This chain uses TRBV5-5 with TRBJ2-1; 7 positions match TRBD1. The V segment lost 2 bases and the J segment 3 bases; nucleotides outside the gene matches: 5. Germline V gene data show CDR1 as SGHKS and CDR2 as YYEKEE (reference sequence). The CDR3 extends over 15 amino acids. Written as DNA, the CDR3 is TGTGCCAGCAGCTTAAGACAGGGAGACTACAATGAGCAGTTCTTC. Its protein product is CASSLRQGDYNEQFF.

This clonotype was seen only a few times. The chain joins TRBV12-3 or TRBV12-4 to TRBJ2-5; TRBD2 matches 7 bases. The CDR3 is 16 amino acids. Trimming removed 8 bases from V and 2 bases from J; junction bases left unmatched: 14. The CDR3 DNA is TGTGCCAGCGCATTGGGGGGGTCACTGCTGCAAGAGACCCAGTACTTC. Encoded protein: CASALGGSLLQETQYF.

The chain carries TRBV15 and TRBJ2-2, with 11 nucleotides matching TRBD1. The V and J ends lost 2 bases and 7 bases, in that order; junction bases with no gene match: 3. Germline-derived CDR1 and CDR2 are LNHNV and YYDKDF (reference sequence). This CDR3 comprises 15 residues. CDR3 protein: CATSRFGTGGGELFF. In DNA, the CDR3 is TGTGCCACCAGCAGATTTGGGACAGGGGGCGGGGAGCTGTTTTTT.

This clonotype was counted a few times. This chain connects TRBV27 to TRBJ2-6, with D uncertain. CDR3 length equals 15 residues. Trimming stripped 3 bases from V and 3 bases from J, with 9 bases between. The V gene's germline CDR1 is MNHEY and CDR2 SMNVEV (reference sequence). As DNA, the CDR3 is TGTGCCAGCAGTTTGGTGGGGTATGGGGCCAACGTCCTGACTTTC. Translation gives CASSLVGYGANVLTF.

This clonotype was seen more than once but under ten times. For the CDR3, the DNA is TGTGCCAGCAGCTCCGTAGCGGGAGGGCCCTCCTACGAGCAGTACTTC. Its protein is CASSSVAGGPSYEQYF. The chain couples TRBV7-9 to TRBJ2-7; the match to TRBD2 covers 11 bases. Germline values: CDR1 SEHNR, CDR2 FQNEAQ (reference sequence). V lost 4 bases and J lost 0; bases outside the gene matches: 5. This CDR3 has 16 amino acids.

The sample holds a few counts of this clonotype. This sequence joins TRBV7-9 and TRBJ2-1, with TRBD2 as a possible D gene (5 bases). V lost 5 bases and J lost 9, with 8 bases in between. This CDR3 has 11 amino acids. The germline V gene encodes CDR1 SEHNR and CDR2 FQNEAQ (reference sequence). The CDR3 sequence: CASSPAVEQFF. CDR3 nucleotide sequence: TGTGCCAGCAGCCCAGCGGTTGAGCAGTTCTTC.